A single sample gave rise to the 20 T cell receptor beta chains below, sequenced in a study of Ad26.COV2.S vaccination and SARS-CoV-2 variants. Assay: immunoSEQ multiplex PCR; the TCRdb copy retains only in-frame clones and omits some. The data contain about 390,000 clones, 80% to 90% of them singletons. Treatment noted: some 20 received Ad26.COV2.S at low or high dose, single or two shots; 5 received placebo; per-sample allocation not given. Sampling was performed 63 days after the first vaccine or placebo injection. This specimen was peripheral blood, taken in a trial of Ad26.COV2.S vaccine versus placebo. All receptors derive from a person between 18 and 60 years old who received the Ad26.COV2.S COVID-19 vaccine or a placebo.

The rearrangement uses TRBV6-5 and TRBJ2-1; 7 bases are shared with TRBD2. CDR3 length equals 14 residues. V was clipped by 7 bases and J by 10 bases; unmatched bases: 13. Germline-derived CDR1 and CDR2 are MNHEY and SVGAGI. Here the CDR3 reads CASNLEGARGEQFF. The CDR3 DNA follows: TGTGCCAGCAACCTTGAGGGTGCGCGGGGGGAGCAGTTCTTC.

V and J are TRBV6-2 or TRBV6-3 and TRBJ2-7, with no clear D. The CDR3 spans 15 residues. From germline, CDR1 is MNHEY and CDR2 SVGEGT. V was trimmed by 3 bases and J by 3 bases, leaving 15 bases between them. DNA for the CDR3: TGTGCCAGCAGTTATCGGCCAAGGGAAGGCTACGAGCAGTACTTC. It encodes CASSYRPREGYEQYF.

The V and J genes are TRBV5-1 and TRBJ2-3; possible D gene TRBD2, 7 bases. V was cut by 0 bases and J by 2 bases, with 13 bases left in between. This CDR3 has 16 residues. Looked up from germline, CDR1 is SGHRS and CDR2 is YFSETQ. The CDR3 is CASSLAGGGDTDTQYF. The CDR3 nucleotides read TGCGCCAGCAGCTTGGCCGGCGGGGGCGACACAGATACGCAGTATTTT.

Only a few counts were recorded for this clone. The CDR3 DNA sequence: TGCGCCAGCAGCTTGGACGGGGCCCACACCGGGGAGCTGTTTTTT. Translation gives CASSLDGAHTGELFF. The rearrangement joins TRBV5-1 to TRBJ2-2; D may match TRBD1 or TRBD2 (5 bases each). CDR3 size: 15 residues. Trimming took 0 bases from V and 3 from J, leaving 9 bases between them. Germline loops: CDR1 SGHRS, CDR2 YFSETQ.

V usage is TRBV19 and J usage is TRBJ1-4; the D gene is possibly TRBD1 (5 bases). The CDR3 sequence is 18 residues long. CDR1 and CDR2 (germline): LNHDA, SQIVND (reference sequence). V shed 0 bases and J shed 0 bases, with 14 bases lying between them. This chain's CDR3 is CASSIDVSRAPTNEKLFF. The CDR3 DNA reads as TGTGCCAGTAGTATAGATGTCTCCAGGGCGCCAACTAATGAAAAACTGTTTTTT.

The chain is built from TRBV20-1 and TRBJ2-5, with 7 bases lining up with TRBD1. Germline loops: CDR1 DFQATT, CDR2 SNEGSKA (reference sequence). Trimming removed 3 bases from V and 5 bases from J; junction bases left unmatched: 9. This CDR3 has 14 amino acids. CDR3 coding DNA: TGCAGTGCTAGTAGGGGGCCCCAGACCGAGACCCAGTACTTC. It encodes CSASRGPQTETQYF.

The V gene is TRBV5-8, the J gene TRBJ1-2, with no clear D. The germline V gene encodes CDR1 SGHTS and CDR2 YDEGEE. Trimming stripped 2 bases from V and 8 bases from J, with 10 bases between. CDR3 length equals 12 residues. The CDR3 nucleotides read TGTGCCAGCAGCTTTACTCCGGCGGGCTACACCTTC. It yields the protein CASSFTPAGYTF.

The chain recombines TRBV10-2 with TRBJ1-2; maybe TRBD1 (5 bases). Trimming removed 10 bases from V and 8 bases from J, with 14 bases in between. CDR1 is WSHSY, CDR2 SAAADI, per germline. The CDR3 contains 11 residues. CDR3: CATEGFGGYTF. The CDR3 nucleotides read TGCGCCACCGAGGGGTTTGGAGGCTACACCTTC.

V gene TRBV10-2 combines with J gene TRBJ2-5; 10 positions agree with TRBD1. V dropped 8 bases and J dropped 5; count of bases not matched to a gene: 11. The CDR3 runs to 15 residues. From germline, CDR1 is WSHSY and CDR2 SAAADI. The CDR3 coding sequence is TGCGCCAGCGCCGCCGGGACAGGGGTGGGGGAGACCCAGTACTTC. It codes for CASAAGTGVGETQYF.

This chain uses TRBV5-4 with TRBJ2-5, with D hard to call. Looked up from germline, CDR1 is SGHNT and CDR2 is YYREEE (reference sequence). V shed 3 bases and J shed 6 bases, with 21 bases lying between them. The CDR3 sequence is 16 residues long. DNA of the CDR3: TGTGCCAGCAGCTCGGCCGTAGACTCGACGCGACAGACCCAGTACTTC. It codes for CASSSAVDSTRQTQYF.

This chain's CDR3 is CASSPFRGDTEAFF. CDR3 coding DNA: TGCGCCAGCAGCCCATTTAGAGGGGACACTGAAGCTTTCTTT. This sequence joins TRBV4-3 and TRBJ1-1; possible D gene TRBD1, 5 bases. The V and J ends lost 4 bases and 3 bases respectively, with 12 bases between them. Germline V CDR1 and CDR2: LGHNA, YSLEER. The CDR3 consists of 14 residues.

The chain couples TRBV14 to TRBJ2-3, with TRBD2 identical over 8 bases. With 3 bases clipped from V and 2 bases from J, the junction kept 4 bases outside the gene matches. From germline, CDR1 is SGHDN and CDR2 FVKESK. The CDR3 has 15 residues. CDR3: CASSHQAGATDTQYF. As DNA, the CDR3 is TGTGCCAGCAGCCATCAAGCGGGGGCCACAGATACGCAGTATTTT.

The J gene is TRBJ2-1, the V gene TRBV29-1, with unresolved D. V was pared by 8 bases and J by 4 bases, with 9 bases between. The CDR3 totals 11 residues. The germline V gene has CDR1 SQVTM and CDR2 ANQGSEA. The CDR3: CSLTTYNEQFF. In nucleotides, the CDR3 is TGCAGCCTGACAACGTACAATGAGCAGTTCTTC.

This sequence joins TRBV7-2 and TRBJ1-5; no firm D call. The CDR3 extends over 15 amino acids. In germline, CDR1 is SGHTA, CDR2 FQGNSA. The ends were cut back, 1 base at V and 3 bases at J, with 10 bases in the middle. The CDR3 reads CASSLEGTYNQPQHF. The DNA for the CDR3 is TGTGCCAGCAGCTTAGAGGGCACCTACAATCAGCCCCAGCATTTT.

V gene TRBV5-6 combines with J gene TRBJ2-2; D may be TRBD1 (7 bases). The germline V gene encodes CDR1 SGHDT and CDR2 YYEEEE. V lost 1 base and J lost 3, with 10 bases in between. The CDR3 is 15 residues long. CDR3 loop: CASSLTGEDTGELFF. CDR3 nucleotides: TGTGCCAGCAGCTTGACAGGGGAGGACACCGGGGAGCTGTTTTTT.

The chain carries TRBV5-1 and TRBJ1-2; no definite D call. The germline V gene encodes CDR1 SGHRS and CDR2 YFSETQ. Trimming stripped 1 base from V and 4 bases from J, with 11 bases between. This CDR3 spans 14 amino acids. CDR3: CASSLTGDVYGYTF. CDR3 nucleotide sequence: TGCGCCAGCAGCTTGACCGGGGATGTCTATGGCTACACCTTC.

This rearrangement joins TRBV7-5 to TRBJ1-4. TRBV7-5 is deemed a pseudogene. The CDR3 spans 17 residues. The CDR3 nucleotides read TGTGCCAGAAGCTACAGGACAGAGGGCGGGGAGTTTGAAAAACTGTTTTTT. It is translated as CARSYRTEGGEFEKLFF.

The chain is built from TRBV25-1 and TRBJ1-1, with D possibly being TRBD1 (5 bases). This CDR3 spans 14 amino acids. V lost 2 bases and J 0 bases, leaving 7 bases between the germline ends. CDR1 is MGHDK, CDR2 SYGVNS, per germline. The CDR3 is CASSEPGLNTEAFF. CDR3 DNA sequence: TGTGCCAGCAGTGAACCGGGACTGAACACTGAAGCTTTCTTT.

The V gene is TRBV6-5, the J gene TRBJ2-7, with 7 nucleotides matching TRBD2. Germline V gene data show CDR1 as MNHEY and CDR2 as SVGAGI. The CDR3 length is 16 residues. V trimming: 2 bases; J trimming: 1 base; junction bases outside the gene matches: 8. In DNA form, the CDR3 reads TGTGCCAGCAGTTACCACGGCGGGGGATCGTCCTACGAGCAGTACTTC. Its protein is CASSYHGGGSSYEQYF.

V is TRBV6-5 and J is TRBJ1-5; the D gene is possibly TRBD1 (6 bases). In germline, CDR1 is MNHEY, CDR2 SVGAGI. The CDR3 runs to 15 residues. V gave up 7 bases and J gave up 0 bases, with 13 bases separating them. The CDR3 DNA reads TGTGCCAGCACCCTCGGACAGAGTAGCAATCAGCCCCAGCATTTT. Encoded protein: CASTLGQSSNQPQHF.